The sequence of this T cell receptor beta chain was determined in a study of blood T cell repertoires in COVID-19. CDR3 length: 13 amino acids. The trim removed 1 base at V and 8 bases at J, leaving 3 bases unmatched. CDR1 is LGHDT and CDR2 is YNNKEL in the germline V gene (reference sequence). This table comes from immunoSEQ multiplex PCR, and its TCRdb copy is limited to in-frame clones, with some not included. The table lists about 200,000 clones, less than 85% of them singletons. The source material was peripheral blood. This clonotype was obtained from a woman aged 70-85 years with acute or convalescent COVID-19. The gene calls are TRBV3-1 (or the pseudogene TRBV3-2) and TRBJ1-1, with TRBD1 matching 8 bases. CDR3 sequence (DNA): TGTGCCAGCAGCCAAGCCCGGACAGGGGAAGCTTTCTTT. It is translated as CASSQARTGEAFF.